This TCR beta chain came from a study of molecular identifiers for immune sequencing clone quantification. Study-wide results and caveats: Jurkat TCR RNA spiked in from one cell (amid 960,000 or so naive cells) was reportedly detectable. Clonotypes surpassing 20 RNA copies contained over 97% of effector molecules, versus under 1% in naive cells.

Making the bulk TCR libraries relied on previously described methods and listed TCR primers. TCRdb called the PCR reads again in MiXCR, with one record for every CDR3 protein. The data contain approximately 60,000 distinct CDR3 sequences, approximately 18% of them singletons. Ten or more counts support this clonotype. Its antigen is unidentified. Per germline, CDR1 MNHEY and CDR2 SMNVEV (reference sequence). This CDR3 region has 14 residues. V lost 3 bases to trimming and J lost 1 base, with 9 bases between them. The sample comprised naive CD8+ T cells from blood, with Jurkat cell RNA spiked in. Subset: FACS-sorted CD8+CD4-CCR7+CD45RA+ naive T cells. The chain is built from TRBV27 and TRBJ1-1, with D uncertain. The TCR comes from a human donor in good health. Some libraries in this study had Jurkat cell RNA spiked in. The CDR3 region has the DNA TGTGCCAGCAGTTTGGCACGGGCGAACACTGAAGCTTTCTTT. This sequence encodes CASSLARANTEAFF.